This entry lists 11 T cell receptor beta chains sequenced from one sample in a study of shared clonotypes between healthy human individuals. The method was immunoSEQ multiplex PCR; TCRdb's version includes in-frame clones alone and lacks a portion of them. The sample holds roughly 500,000 clones, roughly 77% seen once. The specimen was PBMCs. The receptors here all came from a woman between 35 and 50 years old in good health. Some clones in this sample may be carry-over from other donors' samples.

The chain uses TRBV7-2 and TRBJ2-3; 10 bases map to TRBD2. The CDR3 extends over 16 amino acids. Germline V gene lookup returns CDR1 SGHTA and CDR2 FQGNSA. The V and J ends lost 1 base and 4 bases, in that order; junction bases with no gene match: 5. CDR3 nucleotide sequence: TGTGCCAGCAGCTTAGTGGGGACTAGCGTGGCAGATACGCAGTATTTT. This sequence encodes CASSLVGTSVADTQYF.

The chain uses TRBV7-2 and TRBJ2-7, with D tentatively TRBD2 (6 bases). The CDR3 extends over 15 amino acids. Trimming removed 4 bases at V and 0 bases at J, with 13 bases between. In germline, CDR1 is SGHTA, CDR2 FQGNSA. Written as DNA, the CDR3 is TGTGCCAGCAGCTCGACTAGAGTTAGCTCCTACGAGCAGTACTTC. It yields the protein CASSSTRVSSYEQYF.

The CDR3 region is CASKEAGGRDTQYF. As DNA, the CDR3 is TGTGCCTCCAAGGAAGCGGGAGGCCGGGATACGCAGTATTTT. The chain recombines TRBV10-3 with TRBJ2-3; 9 bases fit TRBD2. This CDR3 is 14 amino acids long. Unmatched junction bases numbered 12, after V lost 11 bases and J lost 6 bases. Germline V gene lookup returns CDR1 ENHRY and CDR2 SYGVKD.

V and J are TRBV9 and TRBJ1-2; 7 nucleotides match TRBD1. The V segment lost 4 bases and the J segment 8 bases; nucleotides outside the gene matches: 14. CDR1 is SGDLS and CDR2 is YYNGEE in the germline V gene. This CDR3 spans 15 amino acids. CDR3 coding DNA: TGTGCCAGCAGCCCCACAGGGGCTCCAGAAAGGGGCTACACCTTC. This sequence encodes CASSPTGAPERGYTF.

This clone was found once. The gene calls are TRBV10-2 and TRBJ1-1; unclear D gene. CDR1 is WSHSY and CDR2 is SAAADI in the germline V gene. The length of the CDR3 is 12 residues. V lost 7 bases and J lost 1, with 7 bases in between. The CDR3: CASKDPNTEAFF. The CDR3, as DNA: TGCGCCAGCAAGGATCCGAACACTGAAGCTTTCTTT.

The gene calls are TRBV30 and TRBJ2-3; 8 nucleotides line up with TRBD2. V lost 2 bases to trimming and J lost 4 bases; unmatched junction nucleotides: 5. CDR3 length: 14 residues. Germline V gene lookup returns CDR1 GTSNPN and CDR2 SVGIG (reference sequence). The CDR3 spells CAWSKAGEADTQYF. The CDR3 DNA reads TGTGCCTGGAGTAAAGCGGGAGAGGCAGATACGCAGTATTTT. Variable domain in full (rest from reference TRBV30 and TRBJ2-3): SQTIHQWPATLVQPVGSPLSLECTVEGTSNPNLYWYRQAAGRGLQLLFYSVGIGQISSEVPQNLSASRPQDRQFILSSKKLLLSDSGFYLCAWSKAGEADTQYFGPGTRLTVL.

CDR3 sequence: CASRPTRAGGRDEQFF. CDR3 DNA sequence: TGTGCCAGCAGACCAACCAGGGCGGGAGGGCGAGATGAGCAGTTCTTC. The chain uses TRBV7-9 and TRBJ2-1; TRBD2 agrees at 9 bases. Germline V gene lookup returns CDR1 SEHNR and CDR2 FQNEAQ (reference sequence). V shed 6 bases, J shed 8 bases, and the junction held 14 bases outside the gene matches. The CDR3 has 16 amino acids.

V usage is TRBV6-1 and J usage is TRBJ2-3; TRBD2 matches 11 bases. The V gene's germline CDR1 is MNHNS and CDR2 SASEGT. V was pared by 6 bases and J by 3 bases, with 5 bases of the junction left unmatched. This CDR3 spans 15 amino acids. The CDR3 is CASSLAGGGTDTQYF. Written as DNA, the CDR3 is TGTGCCAGCAGCTTAGCGGGAGGGGGGACAGATACGCAGTATTTT.

This chain links TRBV28 with TRBJ1-5; tentative D call: TRBD1 (6 bases). The CDR3 has 16 residues. V was clipped by 1 base and J by 4 bases, with 14 bases between them. Germline V gene lookup returns CDR1 MDHEN and CDR2 SYDVKM. DNA of the CDR3: TGTGCCAGCAGTTTATTCTTACAGGGACGAAATCAGCCCCAGCATTTT. Protein sequence: CASSLFLQGRNQPQHF.

There are a few counts of this clone. This chain connects TRBV4-1 to TRBJ2-2, with 13 positions matching TRBD2. Germline V gene data show CDR1 as MGHRA and CDR2 as YSYEKL. V shed 7 bases, J shed 7 bases, and the junction held 9 bases outside the gene matches. The CDR3 loop spans 16 amino acids. CDR3 in amino acids: CASTGTSGARGGELFF. The CDR3 DNA reads as TGCGCCAGCACCGGGACTAGCGGGGCCCGGGGCGGGGAGCTGTTTTTT.

The chain is built from TRBV30 and TRBJ2-3; D gene ambiguous. Trimming cost V 5 bases and J 2 bases, with 11 bases left between them. Germline V gives CDR1 GTSNPN, CDR2 SVGIG (reference sequence). This CDR3 comprises 13 residues. DNA of the CDR3: TGTGCCTGGGAAACTCACTCCACAGATACGCAGTATTTT. It yields the protein CAWETHSTDTQYF.